This T cell receptor (beta chain) was observed in a study of blood T cell repertoires in COVID-19. This CDR3 comprises 15 residues. After removal of 3 bases from V and 10 bases from J, the junction contained 10 bases not matched to a gene. CDR1 and CDR2 (germline): LNHDA, SQIVND (reference sequence). A PCR-confirmed or clinician-diagnosed COVID-19 case had contacted exposed participants within 2 weeks of entry. Profiled with immunoSEQ multiplex PCR; TCRdb holds only in-frame clones, not every one. This table has roughly 400,000 clones, roughly 84% appearing once. The sequenced material came from PBMCs or T cells enriched from blood (not recorded which). The chain carries TRBV19 and TRBJ2-1; TRBD1 aligns across 9 bases. This clonotype was obtained from a woman aged 18 to 35 who had been exposed to COVID-19. CDR3 sequence reads: CASSISGQGSREQFF. The CDR3 DNA sequence: TGTGCCAGTAGTATTTCAGGACAGGGGTCTCGGGAGCAGTTCTTC.